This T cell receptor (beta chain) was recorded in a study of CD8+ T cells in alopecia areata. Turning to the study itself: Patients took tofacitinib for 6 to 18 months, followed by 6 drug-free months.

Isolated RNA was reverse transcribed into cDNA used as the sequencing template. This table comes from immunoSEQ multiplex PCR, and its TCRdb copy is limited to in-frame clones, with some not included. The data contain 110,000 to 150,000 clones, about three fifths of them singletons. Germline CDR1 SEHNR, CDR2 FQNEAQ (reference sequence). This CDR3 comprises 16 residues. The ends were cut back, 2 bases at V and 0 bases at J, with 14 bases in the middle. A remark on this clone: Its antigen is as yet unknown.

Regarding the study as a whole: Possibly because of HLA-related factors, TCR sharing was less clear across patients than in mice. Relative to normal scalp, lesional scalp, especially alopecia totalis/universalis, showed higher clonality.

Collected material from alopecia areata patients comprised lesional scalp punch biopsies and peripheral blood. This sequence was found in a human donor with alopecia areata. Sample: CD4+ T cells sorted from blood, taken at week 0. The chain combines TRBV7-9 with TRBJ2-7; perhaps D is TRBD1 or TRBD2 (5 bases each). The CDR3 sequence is CASSLFRGAFSYEQYF. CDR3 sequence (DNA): TGTGCCAGCAGCTTATTTAGAGGGGCTTTCTCCTACGAGCAGTACTTC.